This record looks at one T cell receptor (beta chain) sequence and its context. Its target is unknown. The sample is drawn from a study of cytomegalovirus exposure and HLA in healthy donors. Whole-study context: Genetic ancestry analysis placed over 75% of the 400 or so donors that were genotyped in the Caucasian-associated cluster. Points from the study as a whole: In all likelihood, a cluster of highly shared sequence variants was a sequencing artifact.

Trimming at V came to 2 bases and at J to 10 bases, leaving 9 bases not matched to a gene. This CDR3 contains 15 residues. Germline V gives CDR1 MNHEY, CDR2 SMNVEV (reference sequence). PCR amplification relied on 60 Vbeta primers (plus 13 Jbeta primers). Profiling relied on immunoSEQ multiplex PCR, and the TCRdb table lists in-frame clones only, not all of them. This sample has 100,000 to 120,000 clones, with roughly three quarters found just once. The receptor comes from a male donor in good health and CMV-seronegative. This chain links TRBV27 with TRBJ2-1; TRBD2 matches 9 bases. Input material: PBMCs. CDR3 loop: CASSLEREAPREQFF. As DNA, the CDR3 is TGTGCCAGCAGTTTAGAGCGGGAGGCCCCCAGGGAGCAGTTCTTC.